This is a list of T cell receptor beta chains from one sample in a study of T cells after yellow fever vaccination. TCRdb re-derived calls from the 5' RACE reads in MiXCR, one entry per CDR3 protein. Among hundreds of thousands of distinct CDR3 sequences listed, about 13% were seen once. Sample: PBMCs, taken on the day of the yellow fever booster vaccination. Source of these receptors: a man aged 30-40 years who received the YFV17D yellow fever vaccine. Each CDR3 is given with its conserved first and last residue. A D gene is named only where the DNA matches it firmly.

14 TRBV20-1 . CSAREWGTRETQYF
18 TRBV3-1 . CASSQDRSIAGRDSEQYF
13 TRBV15 . CATSNSITGELFF
13 TRBV10-1 . CASSVTTYNEQFF
14 TRBV5-5 . CASTRPGHTHEQFF
15 TRBV29-1 . CSVEQVSISGNTIYF
15 TRBV7-2 . CASSLLRGPSETQYF
18 TRBV20-1 TRBD2 CSARVSPAGGPVRNEQFF
13 TRBV7-2 TRBD2 CASTPSGRDTQYF
13 TRBV20-1 . CSARRRAQETQYF
15 TRBV5-1 TRBD1 CASSSETGIVDEQFF
14 TRBV2 . CASSERGPFDEQFF
13 TRBV7-2 . CASSQDYGYEQYF
16 TRBV20-1 TRBD1 CSARGTGGLASYEQYF
15 TRBV28 . CASQTGLSTWGELFF
15 TRBV11-2 TRBD1 CASNPGGAGTDTQYF
16 TRBV12-3/TRBV12-4 TRBD2 CASTVGTSGRGETQYF
14 TRBV7-2 TRBD1 CASSLQGADYEQFF
14 TRBV20-1 . CSAPLWTRQETQYF
14 TRBV20-1 TRBD2 CSASLGLGGVEQYF
15 TRBV7-9 . CASSLREPPNTEAFF
13 TRBV28 . CASIQLGAYEQYF
14 TRBV7-6 . CASSTQAGQETQYF
13 TRBV5-4 . CASSFSSSEEQFF
17 TRBV4-3 TRBD1 CASSQEPQGRLTGELFF
12 TRBV5-4 TRBD2 CASSLGRESLFF
15 TRBV7-9 TRBD1 CASSLSGTVYNEQFF
13 TRBV7-3 . CASSPIGADTQYF
15 TRBV10-3 . CAISSAGGRNQPQHF
16 TRBV12-3/TRBV12-4 . CASSLGADIGTDTQYF
12 TRBV29-1 TRBD2 CSVEDGEGTQYF
14 TRBV18 TRBD2 CASSLNLAADTQYF
12 TRBV28 . CASGWGTDTQYF
15 TRBV12-3/TRBV12-4 . CASSQPGAPYNEQFF
14 TRBV12-3/TRBV12-4 TRBD2 CASSTRVAGVEQFF
13 TRBV6-2/TRBV6-3 . CASTGRTTDTQYF
14 TRBV5-1 . CASSSGYLTDTQYF
16 TRBV13 TRBD2 CASSGGTSGSRNEQFF
15 TRBV5-6 TRBD2 CASSSLSGSTYEQYF
15 TRBV28 TRBD2 CASSFRTSGADEQYF
13 TRBV30 . CAWSNGLIETQYF
13 TRBV27 . CASSGGYKNIQYF
14 TRBV15 . CATSTRQAQETQYF
15 TRBV3-1 TRBD2 CASNVRKRGQETQYF
12 TRBV6-2/TRBV6-3 TRBD1 CASRTGKETQYF
13 TRBV6-2/TRBV6-3 TRBD2 CASTIAGRNIQYF
15 TRBV6-5 TRBD1 CASSTGTGGGGPQHF
13 TRBV4-2 . CASSQDMGDGYTF